The clone carrying this TCR beta chain was counted a few times. This sample stems from a study of T-cell memory formation after mild COVID-19. This CDR3 contains 14 residues. The germline V gene has CDR1 LNHNV and CDR2 YYDKDF (reference sequence). V shed 2 bases and J 5 bases; nucleotides not matched to a gene: 4. TCRdb processed the 5' RACE reads anew with MiXCR; each CDR3 protein has one entry. Of over 300,000 distinct CDR3 sequences listed, approximately 22% are singletons. The rearrangement uses TRBV15 and TRBJ2-7; 9 bases line up with TRBD1. The sequence was collected from a man aged 18 to 30 who had mild COVID-19 (a few samples of this study predate the infection). Cell type and time point are not known. Sequencing was performed on PBMCs or a T cell subset sorted from them (not recorded which). For the CDR3, the DNA is TGTGCCACCAGCAGAACGGACAGGGGCGACGAGCAGTACTTC. It specifies CATSRTDRGDEQYF. The complete variable domain, with remaining parts taken from reference TRBV15 and TRBJ2-7, reads DAMVIQNPRYQVTQFGKPVTLSCSQTLNHNVMYWYQQKSSQAPKLLFHYYDKDFNNEADTPDNFQSRRPNTSFCFLDIRSPGLGDTAMYLCATSRTDRGDEQYFGPGTRLTVT.